The 27 T cell receptor beta chains reported below all come from one sample, sequenced in a study of T cell responses to AZD1222 COVID-19 vaccine. Generated by immunoSEQ multiplex PCR, the TCRdb table keeps only in-frame clones and is missing some. Altogether approximately 94,000 clones are present, 80% to 90% being singletons, with the ten largest covering under 4.5%. This specimen was peripheral blood, taken on day 0 of MenACWY control vaccination. These TCRs come from an adult in good health.

The J gene is TRBJ1-2, the V gene TRBV19; 11 bases are shared with TRBD1. The CDR3 consists of 14 residues. V gave up 4 bases and J gave up 4 bases; unmatched junction bases: 2. Germline-derived CDR1 and CDR2 are LNHDA and SQIVND (reference sequence). This CDR3 is CASSRDRGVYGYTF. The CDR3 nucleotides are TGTGCCAGTAGTAGGGACAGGGGGGTCTATGGCTACACCTTC.

The V call is TRBV27, the J call TRBJ2-7, with TRBD1 matching over 8 bases. With 6 bases clipped from V and 6 bases from J, the junction kept 7 bases outside the gene matches. From germline, CDR1 is MNHEY and CDR2 SMNVEV (reference sequence). This CDR3 comprises 13 residues. In DNA, the CDR3 is TGTGCCAGCAGGACGACAGGGGTTACCGAGCAGTACTTC. Its protein is CASRTTGVTEQYF.

The CDR3 sequence: CASSGGSSSYEQYF. For the CDR3, the DNA is TGTGCCAGCAGCGGGGGCAGTAGCTCCTACGAGCAGTACTTC. The V call is TRBV5-4, the J call TRBJ2-7, with D perhaps matching TRBD1 (6 bases). Between the trimmed V and J ends, which lost 4 bases and 0 bases, there was a span of 11 bases. CDR3 length: 14 residues. Germline-derived CDR1 and CDR2 are SGHNT and YYREEE (reference sequence).

The chain couples TRBV18 to TRBJ2-2; no definite D call. Germline V gene sequence: CDR1 KGHSH, CDR2 LQKENI. Trimming took off 6 bases at V and 2 bases at J, with 19 bases between the two ends. The CDR3 extends over 17 amino acids. The CDR3 nucleotides read TGTGCCAGCTCCCTCAACTCCCCCTCATTCAACACCGGGGAGCTGTTTTTT. It translates to CASSLNSPSFNTGELFF.

This chain uses TRBV5-6 with TRBJ1-5; possible D gene TRBD1, 5 bases. The CDR3 runs 16 residues. CDR1 and CDR2 (germline): SGHDT, YYEEEE. Trimming pared 4 bases from V and 0 bases from J, leaving 14 bases between. CDR3 region: CASSRQQPHSNQPQHF. The CDR3 DNA reads as TGTGCCAGCAGCCGACAGCAGCCTCATAGCAATCAGCCCCAGCATTTT.

This sequence joins TRBV28 and TRBJ2-1; D might be TRBD1 (5 bases). V dropped 3 bases and J dropped 0 bases, with 9 bases sitting between them. CDR1 is MDHEN, CDR2 SYDVKM, per germline. This CDR3 is 15 amino acids long. The CDR3 bases are TGTGCCAGCAGTTTGGGGCGCAGCTCCTACAATGAGCAGTTCTTC. Protein: CASSLGRSSYNEQFF. Together with reference TRBV28 and TRBJ2-1, the CDR3 gives the full variable domain: DVKVTQSSRYLVKRTGEKVFLECVQDMDHENMFWYRQDPGLGLRLIYFSYDVKMKEKGDIPEGYSVSREKKERFSLILESASTNQTSMYLCASSLGRSSYNEQFFGPGTRLTVL.

This clone was seen more than once but under ten times. This rearrangement joins TRBV5-1 to TRBJ2-6, with D uncertain. Trimming took 4 bases from V and 0 from J, leaving 5 bases between them. Per the germline V gene, CDR1 is SGHRS and CDR2 is YFSETQ. The CDR3 has 14 residues. This CDR3 reads CASSRSSGANVLTF. As DNA, the CDR3 is TGCGCCAGCAGCCGGAGCTCTGGGGCCAACGTCCTGACTTTC.

This clone occurred a few times. The chain couples TRBV7-2 to TRBJ1-4; D is ambiguous. The V gene's germline CDR1 is SGHTA and CDR2 FQGNSA. The CDR3 contains 15 residues. V dropped 1 base and J dropped 10 bases, with 16 bases sitting between them. This CDR3 is CASSLDGQAIGKLFF. In DNA, the CDR3 is TGTGCCAGCAGCTTAGACGGGCAGGCGATTGGAAAACTGTTTTTT. The variable domain in full, completed from reference TRBV7-2 and TRBJ1-4, reads GAGVSQSPSNKVTEKGKDVELRCDPISGHTALYWYRQSLGQGLEFLIYFQGNSAPDKSGLPSDRFSAERTGGSVSTLTIQRTQQEDSAVYLCASSLDGQAIGKLFFGSGTQLSVL.

The chain carries TRBV25-1 and TRBJ1-3, with no clear D. V was pared by 4 bases and J by 1 base, with 2 bases between. Germline V gene data show CDR1 as MGHDK and CDR2 as SYGVNS. The CDR3 contains 12 residues. The CDR3 DNA sequence: TGTGCCAGCAGTGGATCTGGAAACACCATATATTTT. This gives the protein CASSGSGNTIYF.

The chain couples TRBV15 to TRBJ2-4, with 9 nucleotides matching TRBD1. The CDR3 length is 14 residues. Germline V lookup: CDR1 LNHNV, CDR2 YYDKDF (reference sequence). Unmatched junction bases numbered 3, after V lost 4 bases and J lost 5 bases. CDR3 sequence (DNA): TGTGCCACCAGCATCCGGACAGGGGAAAACATTCAGTACTTC. It codes for CATSIRTGENIQYF.

As DNA, the CDR3 is TGTGCCAGCAGCACCGGAGCGATCCGGGACAATGAGCAGTTCTTC. This encodes CASSTGAIRDNEQFF. V gene TRBV11-3 combines with J gene TRBJ2-1; D gene uncertain. Trimming shortened V by 5 bases and J by 5 bases, and 16 bases separated the two germline ends. CDR3 length equals 15 residues. Looked up from germline, CDR1 is SGHNT and CDR2 is YENEEA.

The chain recombines TRBV30 with TRBJ2-5, with unresolved D. The V end was cut by 2 bases, the J end by 0 bases, with 7 bases between. The CDR3 contains 13 residues. Germline assignment: CDR1 GTSNPN and CDR2 SVGIG (reference sequence). The CDR3 coding sequence is TGTGCCTGGAGTCTCGGGCACCAAGAGACCCAGTACTTC. It encodes CAWSLGHQETQYF. Together with reference TRBV30 and TRBJ2-5, the CDR3 gives the full variable domain: SQTIHQWPATLVQPVGSPLSLECTVEGTSNPNLYWYRQAAGRGLQLLFYSVGIGQISSEVPQNLSASRPQDRQFILSSKKLLLSDSGFYLCAWSLGHQETQYFGPGTRLLVL.

The V call is TRBV4-1, the J call TRBJ1-2, with 7 bases aligning to TRBD1. This CDR3 has 15 amino acids. V shed 1 base and J 2 bases; nucleotides not matched to a gene: 4. The germline CDR1 and CDR2 sequences are MGHRA and YSYEKL. CDR3: CASSQGQGANYGYTF. The CDR3 DNA reads as TGCGCCAGCAGCCAAGGACAGGGAGCCAACTATGGCTACACCTTC.

The chain joins TRBV9 to TRBJ2-5; 8 bases fit TRBD1. J was trimmed by 7 bases and V by 0 bases; bases with no gene match: 5. The CDR3 consists of 14 residues. Per the germline V gene, CDR1 is SGDLS and CDR2 is YYNGEE. The CDR3 is CASSVGQGIGTQYF. In DNA, the CDR3 is TGTGCCAGCAGCGTAGGACAGGGGATTGGGACCCAGTACTTC.

The chain uses TRBV13 and TRBJ2-3; D could derive from TRBD1 or TRBD2 (5 bases each). The CDR3 runs to 16 residues. Trimming took off 0 bases at V and 5 bases at J, with 15 bases between the two ends. CDR1 and CDR2 from the germline V gene are PRHDT and FYEKMQ (reference sequence). The CDR3 sequence is CASSLGIPSGGDTQYF. For the CDR3, the DNA is TGTGCCAGCAGCTTAGGTATTCCCTCTGGGGGAGATACGCAGTATTTT.

J is TRBJ2-7 and V is TRBV7-2; TRBD1 matches at 7 bases. Germline assignment: CDR1 SGHTA and CDR2 FQGNSA. V lost 3 bases, J lost 2 bases, and 7 bases stayed unmatched. The CDR3 covers 15 residues. CDR3 sequence reads: CASSLQTGTAYEQYF. The DNA of the CDR3 is TGTGCCAGCAGCTTGCAGACCGGGACAGCCTACGAGCAGTACTTC.

Only one count was recorded for this clone. The chain combines TRBV28 with TRBJ1-5, with unresolved D. The CDR3 runs 13 residues. The ends were cut back, 9 bases at V and 5 bases at J, with 14 bases in the middle. Germline V CDR1 and CDR2: MDHEN, SYDVKM. CDR3 bases: TGTGCCAGTACTGATCCCTTAGATCAGCCCCAGCATTTT. Protein product: CASTDPLDQPQHF.

The rearrangement links TRBV2 to TRBJ1-5; D ambiguous. This CDR3 has 13 amino acids. The germline V gene encodes CDR1 SNHLY and CDR2 FYNNEI. Trimming removed 4 bases from V and 4 bases from J, with 8 bases in between. The CDR3 DNA reads TGTGCCAGCAGTGTAGAATTTAATCAGCCCCAGCATTTT. This codes for CASSVEFNQPQHF.

The chain combines TRBV9 with TRBJ2-7; 8 nucleotides agree with TRBD1. This CDR3 comprises 15 residues. J was trimmed by 0 bases and V by 5 bases; bases with no gene match: 7. Per the germline V gene, CDR1 is SGDLS and CDR2 is YYNGEE. The CDR3 region is CASSLHTGGSYEQYF. The CDR3 DNA is TGTGCCAGCAGTCTCCATACAGGGGGCTCCTACGAGCAGTACTTC.

The chain joins TRBV5-1 to TRBJ2-1; 11 nucleotides match TRBD1. Germline V gene sequence: CDR1 SGHRS, CDR2 YFSETQ. The V and J ends lost 7 bases and 5 bases, in that order; junction bases with no gene match: 8. The CDR3 runs 15 residues. The CDR3 bases are TGCGCCAGCTCAGGGACAGGGGGTATGGACAATGAGCAGTTCTTC. Amino acid sequence: CASSGTGGMDNEQFF.

V and J are TRBV28 and TRBJ1-4, with TRBD1 matching 8 bases. Germline loops: CDR1 MDHEN, CDR2 SYDVKM. The CDR3 has 12 residues. Trimming took 8 bases from V and 6 from J; bases not matched to a gene: 2. The CDR3 DNA reads TGTGCCAGCGACAGGGGAGATGAAAAACTGTTTTTT. Translation gives CASDRGDEKLFF. Variable domain in full (rest from reference TRBV28 and TRBJ1-4): DVKVTQSSRYLVKRTGEKVFLECVQDMDHENMFWYRQDPGLGLRLIYFSYDVKMKEKGDIPEGYSVSREKKERFSLILESASTNQTSMYLCASDRGDEKLFFGSGTQLSVL.

This chain links TRBV11-3 with TRBJ2-1; 14 positions agree with TRBD2. CDR1 and CDR2 (germline): SGHNT, YENEEA. This CDR3 spans 17 amino acids. The junction had 4 bases not matched to a gene; V was cut back by 4 bases and J by 2 bases. CDR3 coding DNA: TGTGCCAGCAGCTCGGGACTAGCGGGAGACGCCTACAATGAGCAGTTCTTC. Residues: CASSSGLAGDAYNEQFF.

This sequence joins TRBV20-1 and TRBJ1-3; D is unclear. With 5 bases removed from V and 3 bases from J, the gap between germline ends came to 5 bases. Germline V CDR1 and CDR2: DFQATT, SNEGSKA (reference sequence). The CDR3 totals 11 residues. In DNA form, the CDR3 reads TGCAGTGCTTATATTGGAAACACCATATATTTT. Its translation: CSAYIGNTIYF.

The chain carries TRBV5-1 and TRBJ2-5; D not certain. The V and J ends lost 0 bases and 3 bases respectively, with 3 bases between them. The CDR3 has 12 residues. Germline assignment: CDR1 SGHRS and CDR2 YFSETQ. The CDR3 sequence: CASSLAEETQYF. The CDR3 coding sequence is TGCGCCAGCAGCTTGGCCGAAGAGACCCAGTACTTC.

The chain couples TRBV7-9 to TRBJ2-1, with D maybe TRBD1 (6 bases). Germline loops: CDR1 SEHNR, CDR2 FQNEAQ (reference sequence). The CDR3 has 13 amino acids. V was pared by 5 bases and J by 4 bases, with 9 bases between. In nucleotides, the CDR3 is TGTGCCAGCAGCCGGACAGATTACAATGAGCAGTTCTTC. This gives the protein CASSRTDYNEQFF.

This chain connects TRBV29-1 to TRBJ2-1; 7 nucleotides agree with TRBD1. Per germline, CDR1 SQVTM and CDR2 ANQGSEA. The CDR3 is 13 amino acids. Germline trimming cut 7 bases from V and 5 bases from J; bases unmatched to any gene: 8. The CDR3 reads CSAFRDSDNEQFF. The DNA of the CDR3 is TGCAGCGCGTTCCGGGACAGCGACAATGAGCAGTTCTTC.

The rearrangement uses TRBV15 and TRBJ2-7, with 11 bases aligning to TRBD2. Trimming took 4 bases from V and 4 from J; bases not matched to a gene: 6. The CDR3 loop spans 15 amino acids. CDR1 LNHNV and CDR2 YYDKDF come from the germline V gene (reference sequence). The CDR3 loop is CATSILAGAGYEQYF. CDR3 bases: TGTGCCACCAGCATACTAGCGGGAGCGGGGTACGAGCAGTACTTC. The variable domain in full, with the rest retrieved from reference TRBV15 and TRBJ2-7, is DAMVIQNPRYQVTQFGKPVTLSCSQTLNHNVMYWYQQKSSQAPKLLFHYYDKDFNNEADTPDNFQSRRPNTSFCFLDIRSPGLGDTAMYLCATSILAGAGYEQYFGPGTRLTVT.